The entry that follows covers one TCR beta chain sequence. This clone turned up a few times. It has no known antigen specificity. There are no base qualities to consult, and no much larger clone falls within one base. This sample stems from a study of blood T cell repertoires in COVID-19 (dated by TCRdb to about 2020). Background for the entire study: The collaborator samples originated in the United States, Italy and Spain and spanned the acute and convalescent phases of COVID-19. The repertoires were released in a freely available public database meant as a resource for research on the immune response to SARS-CoV-2. Subjects who had been exposed to COVID-19, were actively infected with it, or had recovered from it provided the deeply sampled blood TCRbeta repertoires that made up the dataset. A de-identified subject ID, COVID-19 status, age in years and sex were almost always included in the sample metadata. Where available, HLA class I and class II types were taken from metadata supplied by the sample provider and were not determined by assay-based typing. The samples were drawn from two sources: the first 160 participants of the ongoing ImmuneRACE study, and over 950 subjects contributed by 6 global collaborators. The prospective study material was composed of cDNA or gDNA derived from T cells, B-cell-depleted T cells, or PBMCs. Paper-wide results and their limitations: The amount of clinical and demographic metadata varied by source and participant and was provided uncurated.

Participants in the prospective study were enrolled through a virtual design, were aged 18 to 89 years, and lived in 24 United States geographic areas. In the prospective study, participants were assigned to cohorts based on the clinical history participants reported in a screening survey and a study questionnaire. Recovered participants in ImmuneRACE Cohort 3 were defined by two consecutive negative NP/OP PCR tests, clearance by a healthcare professional, or resolution of symptoms. Each participant in the prospective study had whole blood, serum and a nasopharyngeal or oropharyngeal swab collected by mobile phlebotomists. Participants in the prospective study had the option to provide additional blood draws and questionnaires over an approximately 2-month period. Prospective study blood samples were shipped either frozen or at room temperature before DNA extraction. Inclusive of the bounding cysteine and phenylalanine, the CDR3 is 17 residues long. CDR3 DNA is the only sequence kept; it has 51 bases, read in frame from the first base. Trimming accounts for 1 base at V and 2 bases at J, while the number of junction bases matched to no gene is 6. The germline V gene yields KGHDR for CDR1 and SFDVKD for CDR2.

TCRbeta CDR3 regions were amplified from genomic DNA by means of the immunoSEQ Assay, a bias-controlled multiplex PCR. The study's processing was this. The number of nucleated cells in each sample was estimated from the amplification of reference gene primers within the assay. To quantify the absolute abundance of each unique TCRbeta CDR3 rearrangement, sequence reads were collapsed and filtered. Productive Simpson clonality was computed per sample as the square root of Simpson's diversity index over productive rearrangements. The source is immuneACCESS, and TCRdb retained only in-frame sequences with V and J called. Part of the clones is not carried over; for the studies checked, unresolved V genes explain less than half of this, and the remainder is unexplained. The V and J calls and the clone size are those of that table, but D and trimming were determined from the DNA. Across this sample there are 150,000 to 200,000 clones, with 84% seen only once. The top ten constitute about 12% of the sample.

Sequencing was done on a sample of PBMCs or T cells enriched from blood (not recorded which). The chain couples TRBV24-1 to TRBJ2-5, and 10 junction bases match TRBD2. This receptor was identified in a man aged 45 to 65 who had recovered from COVID-19. The DNA sequence is as follows: TGTGCCACCAGTGATTTTCGGCTAGCGGGGGTTCAAGAGACCCAGTACTTC. Its translation is CATSDFRLAGVQETQYF.